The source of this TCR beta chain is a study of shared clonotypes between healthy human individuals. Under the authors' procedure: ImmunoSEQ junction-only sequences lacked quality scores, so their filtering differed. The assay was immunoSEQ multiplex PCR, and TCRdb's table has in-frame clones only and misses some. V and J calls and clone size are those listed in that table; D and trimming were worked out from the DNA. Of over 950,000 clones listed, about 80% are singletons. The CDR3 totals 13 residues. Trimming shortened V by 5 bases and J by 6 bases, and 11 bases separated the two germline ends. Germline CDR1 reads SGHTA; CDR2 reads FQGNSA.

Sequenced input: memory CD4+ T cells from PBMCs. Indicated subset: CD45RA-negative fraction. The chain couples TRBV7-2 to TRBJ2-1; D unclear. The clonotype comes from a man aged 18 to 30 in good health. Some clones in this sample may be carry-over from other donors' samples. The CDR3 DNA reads TGTGCCAGCAGCCTTCTCCGGGCCAATGAGCAGTTCTTC. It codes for CASSLLRANEQFF.